This T cell receptor (beta chain) comes out of a study of circulating and synovial CD4+ cells in juvenile arthritis. Points from the study as a whole: Vbeta family usage analysis did not detect the pathogenic-like versus bulk difference. Circulating pathogenic-like lymphocytes shared a substantially higher fraction of CDR3 sequences with synovium than bulk blood.

Sequenced samples came from active juvenile idiopathic arthritis patients. Notes on this clone: Its antigen is unknown.

Trimming cost V 3 bases and J 4 bases; bases outside gene matches: 10. The V gene's germline CDR1 is WNHNN and CDR2 SYGVQD (reference sequence). This CDR3 spans 17 amino acids. Profiled with immunoSEQ multiplex PCR; TCRdb holds only in-frame clones, not every one. In the table there are 30,000 to 40,000 clones, roughly 96% of which are singletons. This sequence originates from a human donor with juvenile idiopathic arthritis. This rearrangement joins TRBV10-1 to TRBJ2-2; 8 bases are shared with TRBD1. The material sequenced was CD4+ T cells from blood. Written as DNA, the CDR3 is TGCGCCAGCAGTGATGGATATTCAGGGGGCAGCACCGGGGAGCTGTTTTTT. This sequence encodes CASSDGYSGGSTGELFF.